The entry that follows covers one TCR beta chain sequence. What it recognizes is unknown. This specimen comes from a study of cytomegalovirus exposure and HLA in healthy donors. Whole-study context: Around 89 million unique TCRs from HLA-typed donors made up an early data release. Overall study findings and caveats: Roughly uniform depth of sequencing across donors was assumed in presence/absence analyses. Cytomegalovirus-associated TCR beta chains were listed, numbering 164.

Primers included in the PCR were 60 Vbeta and 13 Jbeta primers. As originally analysed: Counted up in a later analysis, unique TCR beta chains came to 65 million to 80 million, with around 10 million shared. TCRdb keeps only in-frame clones here, not all; method: immunoSEQ multiplex PCR. That table supplies the V and J calls and clone size; D and trimming were determined from the DNA. This sample has under 140,000 clones, with 70% to 90% found just once. Trimming shortened V by 3 bases and J by 7 bases, and 16 bases separated the two germline ends. The CDR3 has 14 residues. Germline loops: CDR1 GTSNPN, CDR2 SVGIG (reference sequence).

The TCR comes from a man aged 35 to 55 in good health and CMV-seronegative. The source material was PBMCs. V is TRBV30 and J is TRBJ2-1; unclear D gene. CDR3 DNA: TGTGCCTGGAGGGGTAGCTCGTTTGGGAATGAGCAGTTCTTC. It is translated as CAWRGSSFGNEQFF. The variable domain in full, with the rest retrieved from reference TRBV30 and TRBJ2-1, is SQTIHQWPATLVQPVGSPLSLECTVEGTSNPNLYWYRQAAGRGLQLLFYSVGIGQISSEVPQNLSASRPQDRQFILSSKKLLLSDSGFYLCAWRGSSFGNEQFFGPGTRLTVL.